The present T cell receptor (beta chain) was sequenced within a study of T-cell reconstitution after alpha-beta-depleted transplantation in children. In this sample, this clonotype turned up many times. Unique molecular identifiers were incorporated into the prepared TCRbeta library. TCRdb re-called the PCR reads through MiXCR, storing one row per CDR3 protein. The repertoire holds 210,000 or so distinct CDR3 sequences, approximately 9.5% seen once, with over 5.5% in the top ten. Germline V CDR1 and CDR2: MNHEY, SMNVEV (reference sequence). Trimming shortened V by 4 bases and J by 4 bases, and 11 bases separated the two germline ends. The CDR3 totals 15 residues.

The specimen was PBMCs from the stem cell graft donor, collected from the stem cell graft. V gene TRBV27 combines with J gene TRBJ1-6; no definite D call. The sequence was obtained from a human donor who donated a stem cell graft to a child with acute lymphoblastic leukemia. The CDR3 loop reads CASSSATGYNSPLHF. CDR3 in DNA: TGTGCCAGCAGTTCTGCGACGGGGTATAATTCACCCCTCCACTTT.